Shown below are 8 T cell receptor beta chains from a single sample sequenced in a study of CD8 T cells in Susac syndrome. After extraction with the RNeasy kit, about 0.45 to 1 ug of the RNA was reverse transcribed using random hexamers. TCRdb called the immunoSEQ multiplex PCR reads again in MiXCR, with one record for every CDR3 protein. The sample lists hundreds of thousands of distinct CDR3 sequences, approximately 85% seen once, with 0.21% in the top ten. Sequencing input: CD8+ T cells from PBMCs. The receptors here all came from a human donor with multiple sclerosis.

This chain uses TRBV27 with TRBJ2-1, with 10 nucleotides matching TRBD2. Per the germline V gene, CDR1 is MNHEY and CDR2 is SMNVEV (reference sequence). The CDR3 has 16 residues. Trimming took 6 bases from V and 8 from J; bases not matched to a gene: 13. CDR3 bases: TGTGCCAGCAGCGACCGGCTAGCGGGAGTGGTTGATGAGCAGTTCTTC. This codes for CASSDRLAGVVDEQFF.

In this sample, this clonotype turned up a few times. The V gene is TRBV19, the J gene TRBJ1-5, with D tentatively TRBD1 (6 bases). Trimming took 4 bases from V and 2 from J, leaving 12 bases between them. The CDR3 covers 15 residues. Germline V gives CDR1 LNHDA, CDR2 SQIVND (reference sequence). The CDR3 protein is CASSTTEGGNQPQHF. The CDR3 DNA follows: TGTGCCAGTAGTACCACAGAGGGGGGCAATCAGCCCCAGCATTTT.

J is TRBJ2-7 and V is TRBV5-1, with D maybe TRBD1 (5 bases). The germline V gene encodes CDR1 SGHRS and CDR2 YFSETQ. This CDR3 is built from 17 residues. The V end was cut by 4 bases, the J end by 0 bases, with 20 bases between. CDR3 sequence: CASSPEGSGSPSYEQYF. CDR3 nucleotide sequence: TGCGCCAGCAGCCCGGAAGGGTCAGGGTCCCCCTCCTACGAGCAGTACTTC.

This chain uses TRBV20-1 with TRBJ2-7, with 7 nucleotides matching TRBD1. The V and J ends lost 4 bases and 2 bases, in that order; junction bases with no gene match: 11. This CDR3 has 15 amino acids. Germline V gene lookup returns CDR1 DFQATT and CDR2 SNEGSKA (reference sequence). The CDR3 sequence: CSAISPGTAAYEQYF. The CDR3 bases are TGCAGTGCTATAAGCCCCGGGACAGCCGCCTACGAGCAGTACTTC.

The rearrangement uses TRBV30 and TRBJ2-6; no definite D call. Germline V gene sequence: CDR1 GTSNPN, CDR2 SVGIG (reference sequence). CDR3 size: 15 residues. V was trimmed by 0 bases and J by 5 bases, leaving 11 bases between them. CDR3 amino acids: CAWSVPSVRANVLTF. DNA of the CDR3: TGTGCCTGGAGTGTACCGTCGGTGAGGGCCAACGTCCTGACTTTC.

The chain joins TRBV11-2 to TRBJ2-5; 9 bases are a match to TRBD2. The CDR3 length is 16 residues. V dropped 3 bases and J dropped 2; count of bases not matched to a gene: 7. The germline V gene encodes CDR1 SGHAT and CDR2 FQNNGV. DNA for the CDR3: TGTGCCAGCAGCTTCGAACTAGCGGGTTTTCAAGAGACCCAGTACTTC. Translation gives CASSFELAGFQETQYF.

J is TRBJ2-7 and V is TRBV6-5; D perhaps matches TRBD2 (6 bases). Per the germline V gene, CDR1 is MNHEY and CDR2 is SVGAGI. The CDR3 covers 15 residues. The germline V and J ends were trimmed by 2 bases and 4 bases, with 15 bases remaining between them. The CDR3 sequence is CASSYGPGETYEQYF. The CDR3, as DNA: TGTGCCAGCAGTTACGGGCCGGGGGAAACTTACGAGCAGTACTTC.

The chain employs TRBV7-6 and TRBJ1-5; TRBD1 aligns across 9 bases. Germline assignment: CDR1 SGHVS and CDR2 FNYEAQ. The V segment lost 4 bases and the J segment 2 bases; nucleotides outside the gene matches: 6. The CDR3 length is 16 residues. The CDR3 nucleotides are TGTGCCAGCAGCTCAGAACAGGGGGCTGGCAATCAGCCCCAGCATTTT. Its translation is CASSSEQGAGNQPQHF.